The 7 T cell receptor beta chains presented below share a single source sample, sequenced in a study of cytomegalovirus exposure and HLA in healthy donors. Generated by immunoSEQ multiplex PCR, the TCRdb table keeps only in-frame clones and is missing some. The sample contains 130,000 to 150,000 clones, approximately 85% of which appear only once. The sample was PBMCs. The receptors shown here come from a woman in her twenties or thirties in good health and CMV-seronegative.

J is TRBJ1-6 and V is TRBV5-4; D gene ambiguous. The CDR3 consists of 15 residues. In germline, CDR1 is SGHNT, CDR2 YYREEE (reference sequence). The ends were cut back, 4 bases at V and 5 bases at J, with 13 bases in the middle. The CDR3 DNA reads TGTGCCAGCAGCCGCACAGCGGGAGATAATTCACCCCTCCACTTT. Translation: CASSRTAGDNSPLHF.

The V and J genes are TRBV15 and TRBJ1-4; a weak D match, TRBD1 (5 bases). The CDR3 covers 14 residues. The ends were cut back, 0 bases at V and 9 bases at J, with 11 bases in the middle. Germline-derived CDR1 and CDR2 are LNHNV and YYDKDF (reference sequence). In DNA, the CDR3 is TGTGCCACCAGCAGAGACAGGGCCGATCAAAAACTGTTTTTT. Its protein product is CATSRDRADQKLFF.

The chain links TRBV9 to TRBJ2-5, with TRBD1 identical over 9 bases. Germline loops: CDR1 SGDLS, CDR2 YYNGEE. V trimming: 2 bases; J trimming: 5 bases; junction bases outside the gene matches: 7. The CDR3 has 15 amino acids. Here the CDR3 reads CASSVKTGGSETQYF. Here the CDR3 DNA reads TGTGCCAGCAGCGTTAAGACAGGGGGATCGGAGACCCAGTACTTC.

The chain links TRBV30 to TRBJ2-5; TRBD2 matches at 8 bases. Germline values: CDR1 GTSNPN, CDR2 SVGIG (reference sequence). The CDR3 extends over 14 amino acids. The V and J ends lost 2 bases and 4 bases, in that order; junction bases with no gene match: 6. The CDR3 coding sequence is TGTGCCTGGAGTCAAGGCACTAGCGGAGAGACCCAGTACTTC. This encodes CAWSQGTSGETQYF.

The chain uses TRBV5-6 and TRBJ1-5; a weak D match, TRBD1 (5 bases). The CDR3 covers 15 residues. V was cut by 4 bases and J by 1 base, with 12 bases left in between. Germline CDR1 and CDR2: SGHDT and YYEEEE. For the CDR3, the DNA is TGTGCCAGCAGCCTTAGGGGTAGGAGCAATCAGCCCCAGCATTTT. It is translated as CASSLRGRSNQPQHF.

The chain recombines TRBV7-8 with TRBJ2-7; the match to TRBD2 covers 14 bases. V lost 5 bases, J lost 6 bases, and 6 bases stayed unmatched. Germline V CDR1 and CDR2: SGHVS, FQNEAQ. The CDR3 extends over 15 amino acids. The CDR3 sequence is CASSGGLAGEGEQYF. Here the CDR3 DNA reads TGTGCCAGCAGCGGGGGACTAGCGGGGGAAGGCGAGCAGTACTTC.

The V call is TRBV7-2, the J call TRBJ2-7; no clear D gene. Trimming shortened V by 5 bases and J by 3 bases, and 11 bases separated the two germline ends. The CDR3 extends over 13 amino acids. The germline V gene encodes CDR1 SGHTA and CDR2 FQGNSA. The CDR3 bases are TGTGCCAGCAGCCCGAGACTTGACTACGAGCAGTACTTC. Protein sequence: CASSPRLDYEQYF.